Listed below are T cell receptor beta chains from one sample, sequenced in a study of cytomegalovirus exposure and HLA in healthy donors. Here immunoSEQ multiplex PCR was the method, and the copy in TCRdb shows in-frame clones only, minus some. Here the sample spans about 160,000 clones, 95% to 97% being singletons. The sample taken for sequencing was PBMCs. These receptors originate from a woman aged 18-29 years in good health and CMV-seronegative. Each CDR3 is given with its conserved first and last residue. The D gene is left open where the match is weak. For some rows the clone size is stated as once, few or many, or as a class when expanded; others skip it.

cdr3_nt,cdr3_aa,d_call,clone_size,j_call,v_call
TGTGCCAGCAGTATCTCAGGGGGTCATTCTAATGAAAAACTGTTTTTT,CASSISGGHSNEKLFF,TRBD1,-,TRBJ1-4,TRBV27
TGTGCCAGCAGCCTGGACAGCCAAGAGACCCAGTACTTC,CASSLDSQETQYF,-,-,TRBJ2-5,TRBV11-2
TGTGCCTGGAGCCGGGGACAATCCCTGAGGCCCCAGCATTTT,CAWSRGQSLRPQHF,-,-,TRBJ1-5,TRBV30
TGTGCCAGCAGCCAAGGCGGCAGGGGAAGGACAGATACGCAGTATTTT,CASSQGGRGRTDTQYF,-,-,TRBJ2-3,TRBV14
TGTGCCAGCAGTTACTCGTCACAGGTTAACTATGGCTACACCTTC,CASSYSSQVNYGYTF,-,-,TRBJ1-2,TRBV6-5
TGTGCCAGCAGCTTACCAGGACAGGGATTTTCTAACTATGGCTACACCTTC,CASSLPGQGFSNYGYTF,TRBD1,-,TRBJ1-2,TRBV7-9
TGCGCCAGCAGCACGGGACAGGCGGACTATGGCTACACCTTC,CASSTGQADYGYTF,TRBD1,-,TRBJ1-2,TRBV5-1
TGCGCCAGCAACAGGGGACCTAATGAAAAACTGTTTTTT,CASNRGPNEKLFF,TRBD1,-,TRBJ1-4,TRBV4-1
TGCGCCAGCAGCCCGGGGAGCTCCTACGAGCAGTACTTC,CASSPGSSYEQYF,-,once,TRBJ2-7,TRBV5-1
TGTGCCAGCAGTTCCCGCGGGGAGCTGTTTTTT,CASSSRGELFF,-,once,TRBJ2-2,TRBV6-5
TGTGCCTCACAGGGGATTGGCAATCAGCCCCAGCATTTT,CASQGIGNQPQHF,TRBD1,-,TRBJ1-5,TRBV30
TGCGCCAGCAGCTTGGAAGTGGCGGGGGGGCTGGGGGAGACCCAGTACTTC,CASSLEVAGGLGETQYF,TRBD2,-,TRBJ2-5,TRBV5-1
TGTGCCAGCAGCGTAGGCTGGGGAGGGAATCCGGGACTAGCGGGCAGCACAGATACGCAGTATTTT,CASSVGWGGNPGLAGSTDTQYF,TRBD2,-,TRBJ2-3,TRBV9
TGCGCCAGCAGCCAAGATTGGACTAGCGGGGTGACCAAAAACATTCAGTACTTC,CASSQDWTSGVTKNIQYF,TRBD2,-,TRBJ2-4,TRBV4-3
TGTGCCAGCTCACTCAGGGGGCCATCGACTTTGGTGACCGGGGAGCTGTTTTTT,CASSLRGPSTLVTGELFF,TRBD1,-,TRBJ2-2,TRBV18
TGTGCCAGCAGCTTTGCCGGGACAGGGCAATACGAGCAGTACTTC,CASSFAGTGQYEQYF,TRBD1,-,TRBJ2-7,TRBV7-2
TGTGCCAGCAGCAAGGGGGCAGCCCGAAATGGAAACACCATATATTTT,CASSKGAARNGNTIYF,-,-,TRBJ1-3,TRBV21-1
TGCGCCAGCAGCCAAGGCTCCGGGACAGGGATCTACGAGCAGTACTTC,CASSQGSGTGIYEQYF,TRBD1,-,TRBJ2-7,TRBV4-1
TGTGCCAGCTCACCGGAACGGGGGAGGAATTCACCCCTCCACTTT,CASSPERGRNSPLHF,-,-,TRBJ1-6,TRBV18
TGCGCCAGCAGCCAAGGGACAGGGGCAGAGACCCAGTACTTC,CASSQGTGAETQYF,TRBD1,-,TRBJ2-5,TRBV4-3
TGTGCCAGCAGCCAAGAGAGGGAGACAGGGCTCACCGGGGAGCTGTTTTTT,CASSQERETGLTGELFF,TRBD1,-,TRBJ2-2,TRBV4-2
TGCAGCGTGTGGGGCGACTATGGCTACACCTTC,CSVWGDYGYTF,-,-,TRBJ1-2,TRBV29-1
TGTGCCAGCAGCTTGGGACAGCAAGAGACCCAGTACTTC,CASSLGQQETQYF,-,-,TRBJ2-5,TRBV5-4
TGTGCCAGCAGCTCAGGATGGGACAGGATCAACAATGAGCAGTTCTTC,CASSSGWDRINNEQFF,TRBD1,-,TRBJ2-1,TRBV5-4
TGTGCCAGCAATAAAGACTTTTTCACAGATACGCAGTATTTT,CASNKDFFTDTQYF,-,-,TRBJ2-3,TRBV9
TGTGCCAGCAGTGGGGGTACAGGGGGACCAGATACGCAGTATTTT,CASSGGTGGPDTQYF,TRBD1,-,TRBJ2-3,TRBV2
TGTGCCAGCAGCTTCGCGAACCTATACGAGCAGTACTTC,CASSFANLYEQYF,-,-,TRBJ2-7,TRBV5-6
TGTGCCAGCTCACCGGGGACACCGAACTATGGCTACACCTTC,CASSPGTPNYGYTF,-,-,TRBJ1-2,TRBV18
TGCAGCGTTGAAGACGACAGCCGCAATCAGCCCCAGCATTTT,CSVEDDSRNQPQHF,-,-,TRBJ1-5,TRBV29-1
TGTGCCAGAAGCTTAGTTAGGGATGACAGGGTAATGGGAAACACTGAAGCTTTCTTT,CARSLVRDDRVMGNTEAFF,-,-,TRBJ1-1,TRBV7-5
TGCAGCGTTGTCGGCAGGGGATCCTTTTACGAGCAGTACTTC,CSVVGRGSFYEQYF,-,-,TRBJ2-7,TRBV29-1
TGTGCCTGGACCTACAGGGCGACTAACCAAGAGACCCAGTACTTC,CAWTYRATNQETQYF,-,-,TRBJ2-5,TRBV30
TGTGCCAGCAGCTTGGGAGCGGTAATCTACAATGAGCAGTTCTTC,CASSLGAVIYNEQFF,-,-,TRBJ2-1,TRBV5-4
TGCGCCAGCAGCCATCCCAGACACGTCCCGGAAGAGACCCAGTACTTC,CASSHPRHVPEETQYF,-,-,TRBJ2-5,TRBV4-3
TGTGCCAGCAGCCCGACTAGCGGGGGGGCACATACGCAGTATTTT,CASSPTSGGAHTQYF,TRBD2,-,TRBJ2-3,TRBV11-2
TGTGCCAGCAGCGTGAGGGGGCAGCTTGGGGCACCCCTCCACTTT,CASSVRGQLGAPLHF,TRBD1,few,TRBJ1-6,TRBV9
TGCGCCAGCAGCCAAGGGGCCGCGAACACCGGGGAGCTGTTTTTT,CASSQGAANTGELFF,-,-,TRBJ2-2,TRBV4-1
TGTGCCAGCAGCGTAGCGGGACAGGGCTACGAGCAGTACTTC,CASSVAGQGYEQYF,TRBD1,-,TRBJ2-7,TRBV9
TGCGCCAGTCGACTAGCGGGGGAGAACTACAATGAGCAGTTCTTC,CASRLAGENYNEQFF,TRBD2,-,TRBJ2-1,TRBV5-1
TGTGCCAGCAGCTCAGACTACTCCCTCGAGCAGTACTTC,CASSSDYSLEQYF,-,once,TRBJ2-7,TRBV9
TGTGCCAGCAGCCAGCAGGGGACTGGGGCCAACGTCCTGACTTTC,CASSQQGTGANVLTF,-,-,TRBJ2-6,TRBV7-3
TGTGCCAGCAGTTACTCTCCAGGGCCCGGGGAGCAGTACTTC,CASSYSPGPGEQYF,-,once,TRBJ2-7,TRBV6-5
TGTGCCAGCAGTGTAACAGACAGGACGAGCAATCAGCCCCAGCATTTT,CASSVTDRTSNQPQHF,-,-,TRBJ1-5,TRBV6-1
TGTGCCAGCAGCTTCACGGTCGTCGACACTGAAGCTTTCTTT,CASSFTVVDTEAFF,-,-,TRBJ1-1,TRBV7-2
TGTGCCAGCAGTTTATTTTCCGGGACACCAGGCACCGGGGAGCTGTTTTTT,CASSLFSGTPGTGELFF,-,-,TRBJ2-2,TRBV27
TGTGCCAGCAGCGTAACTGCCACGTCCTACGAGCAGTACTTC,CASSVTATSYEQYF,-,-,TRBJ2-7,TRBV9
TGTGCCAGTAGTATACTACAGGGGCCCCACTATGGCTACACCTTC,CASSILQGPHYGYTF,TRBD1,-,TRBJ1-2,TRBV19
TGTGCCTTCTCCCACGGACTAGCGGGGGCCTACAATGAGCAGTTCTTC,CAFSHGLAGAYNEQFF,TRBD2,once,TRBJ2-1,TRBV30
TGTGCCAGCAGCTTTTCGGGGTCGAGCACCGGGGAGCTGTTTTTT,CASSFSGSSTGELFF,-,-,TRBJ2-2,TRBV7-9
TGTGCCTGGAGTCACGGACAGGGAGCTAATGAAAAACTGTTTTTT,CAWSHGQGANEKLFF,TRBD1,-,TRBJ1-4,TRBV30
TGTGCCAGCAGCTTCACAGCGGGGGGGGAGCAGTACTTC,CASSFTAGGEQYF,TRBD2,-,TRBJ2-7,TRBV5-4
TGTGCCAGTAAGGACGGGAGCTCCTACGAGCAGTACTTC,CASKDGSSYEQYF,-,-,TRBJ2-7,TRBV19
TGTGCCTGGACGGCTTGGACAGGGAGGGGGAAGGGCTACACCTTC,CAWTAWTGRGKGYTF,TRBD1,-,TRBJ1-2,TRBV30
TGCGCCAGCAGGGACATTACTGAAGCTTTCTTT,CASRDITEAFF,-,-,TRBJ1-1,TRBV5-1
TGCGCCAGCAGCTTCGGCAGGGACTACGAGCAGTACTTC,CASSFGRDYEQYF,-,-,TRBJ2-7,TRBV5-1